This TCR beta chain appears in the sequencing data of a study of cytomegalovirus exposure and HLA in healthy donors. Study-wide background: A previous analysis identified 117 million unique TCR beta sequences derived from around 200 million T cells. Roughly 89 million unique TCR sequences came from HLA-typed donors in an early release.

The germline CDR1 and CDR2 sequences are MNHNY and SVGAGI (reference sequence). This CDR3 comprises 14 residues. J gave up 9 bases and V 5 bases, and 8 bases lay outside the gene matches. Primers for the PCR totalled 60 Vbeta and 13 Jbeta. TCRdb's table, derived via immunoSEQ multiplex PCR, lists solely in-frame clones and lacks some. Found here are about 67,000 clones, roughly 65% of them singletons; the top ten hold roughly 2.1%. The TCR sequence derives from a woman in her thirties in good health and CMV-seronegative. The sequencing sample was made of PBMCs. The chain uses TRBV6-6 and TRBJ2-5; 11 bases agree with TRBD2. CDR3 region: CASSLAGGPGAQYF. The CDR3 DNA reads TGTGCCAGCAGTCTAGCGGGGGGCCCAGGGGCCCAGTACTTC.